This TCR beta chain was sequenced during a study of blood T cell repertoires in COVID-19. Overall study: Spain, Italy and the United States supplied samples that represented acute and convalescent COVID-19. PBMCs, B-cell-depleted T cells, or T cells provided the cDNA or gDNA that made up the material.

TCRdb's copy holds only in-frame clones and misses some; the assay was immunoSEQ multiplex PCR. The sample records fewer than 250,000 clones, around 88% being singletons. CDR1 is WSHSY and CDR2 is SAAADI in the germline V gene. The J segment lost 6 bases and the V segment lost 5 bases, leaving 11 bases of the junction unmatched. The CDR3 runs to 16 residues. Sequencing used peripheral blood. This chain joins TRBV10-2 and TRBJ1-2; 11 positions agree with TRBD1. This sequence was found in a man aged 50 to 60 with active or convalescent COVID-19. CDR3 bases: TGCGCCAGCAGTTCCAGCCCGGGACAGGGGGGACATGGCTACACCTTC. Residues: CASSSSPGQGGHGYTF.